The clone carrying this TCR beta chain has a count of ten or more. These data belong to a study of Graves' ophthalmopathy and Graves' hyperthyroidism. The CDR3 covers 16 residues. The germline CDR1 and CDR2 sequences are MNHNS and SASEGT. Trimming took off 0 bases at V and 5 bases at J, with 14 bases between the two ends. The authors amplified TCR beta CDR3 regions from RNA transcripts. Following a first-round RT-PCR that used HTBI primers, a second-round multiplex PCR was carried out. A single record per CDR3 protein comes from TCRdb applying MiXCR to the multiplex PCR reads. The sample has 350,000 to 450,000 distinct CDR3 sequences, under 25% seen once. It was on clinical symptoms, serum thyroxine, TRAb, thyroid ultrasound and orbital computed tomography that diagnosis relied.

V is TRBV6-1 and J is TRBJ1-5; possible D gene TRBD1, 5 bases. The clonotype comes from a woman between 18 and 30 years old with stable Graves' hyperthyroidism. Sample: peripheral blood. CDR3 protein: CASSEASGDPHQPQHF. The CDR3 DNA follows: TGTGCCAGCAGTGAAGCGTCGGGGGATCCCCATCAGCCCCAGCATTTT.